This TCR beta chain was identified during a study of glioma-infiltrating T cells after dendritic cell vaccination. Study-level background: Dendritic cell vaccination trial patients had either newly diagnosed or recurrent glioblastoma. General study results and limits: Estimated pretreatment TIL content predicted outcome after dendritic cell vaccination.

V shed 6 bases and J 7 bases; nucleotides not matched to a gene: 11. This CDR3 is 14 amino acids long. Germline loops: CDR1 SEHNR, CDR2 FQNEAQ (reference sequence). Using immunoSEQ multiplex PCR, the repertoire was profiled, and TCRdb retains in-frame clones only, with some absent. The repertoire holds tens of thousands of clones, with just under 85% as singletons. Time point described: after dendritic cell vaccination, including at tumor progression/relapse. A note on this clone: Its antigen is not known.

This sequence joins TRBV7-9 and TRBJ1-1; 7 nucleotides line up with TRBD1. The origin of this receptor is a human donor with glioblastoma. Sequencing was performed on blood, taken after dendritic cell vaccination. This chain's CDR3 is CASSHSTGKIEAFF. DNA of the CDR3: TGTGCCAGCAGTCATTCGACAGGGAAGATTGAAGCTTTCTTT.